A single sample is the source of the 7 T cell receptor beta chains below, sequenced in a study of T cells in Graves' hyperthyroidism and ophthalmopathy (dated by TCRdb to between 2017 and 2020). The protocol used for the library was multiplex PCR. TCRdb lists the instrument as Illumina HiSeq 2000. Amplification of TCR beta CDR3 regions was carried out from RNA transcripts. The TCR CDR3 was subjected to a first round of RT-PCR using the HTBI primer set and the Qiagen OneStep RT-PCR kit. TCRdb took the public reads, trimmed them with fastp at Q25, ran MiXCR for clone calling and kept in-frame beta chains. Duplicate CDR3 protein sequences are folded into a single record with the most common DNA and genes. The sample contains about 270,000 distinct CDR3 sequences, about 25% of them found a single time. Of the sample, around 28% falls within the top ten clones. The specimen sequenced was blood. These receptors were collected from a middle-aged man with Graves' hyperthyroidism that later progressed to Graves' ophthalmopathy.

This clonotype has at least ten counts. The chain uses TRBV11-3 and TRBJ2-7; D may be TRBD1 (6 bases). The CDR3 length is 17 residues. V lost 1 base and J lost 0, with 16 bases in between. The germline V gene has CDR1 SGHNT and CDR2 YENEEA. The CDR3 coding sequence is TGTGCCAGCAGCTTAGGGTTCCGGACAGTCCTCTCCTACGAGCAGTACTTC. Protein product: CASSLGFRTVLSYEQYF.

The chain joins TRBV13 to TRBJ2-7; weak D call: TRBD2 (6 bases). Trimming shortened V by 4 bases and J by 5 bases, and 9 bases separated the two germline ends. Germline assignment: CDR1 PRHDT and CDR2 FYEKMQ (reference sequence). This CDR3 is built from 12 residues. CDR3 nucleotide sequence: TGTGCCAGCAGCTCGCAGCGGGACGAGCAGTACTTC. Residues: CASSSQRDEQYF.

This clonotype was counted at least ten times. The chain carries TRBV7-3 and TRBJ1-2; 9 bases match TRBD1. Per germline, CDR1 SGHTA and CDR2 FQGTGA. J lost 7 bases, V lost 5 bases, and 2 bases had no gene match. The CDR3 extends over 12 amino acids. CDR3 amino acids: CASSAQGAGYTF. The CDR3 DNA follows: TGTGCCAGCAGCGCACAGGGGGCTGGCTACACCTTC.

This clonotype was seen at least ten times. This chain uses TRBV5-1 with TRBJ2-7; tentatively, D is TRBD2 (5 bases). Per the germline V gene, CDR1 is SGHRS and CDR2 is YFSETQ. The ends were cut back, 1 base at V and 0 bases at J, with 14 bases in the middle. The CDR3 sequence is 16 residues long. The CDR3 DNA reads TGCGCCAGCAGCTTGATCTCGGGAACAACCTCCTACGAGCAGTACTTC. Its translation is CASSLISGTTSYEQYF.

The V and J genes are TRBV19 and TRBJ2-7, with D tentatively TRBD1 or TRBD2 (5 bases each). The CDR3 extends over 15 amino acids. Per germline, CDR1 LNHDA and CDR2 SQIVND (reference sequence). V lost 6 bases and J lost 0, with 15 bases in between. The CDR3 is CASRSGTGSSYEQYF. The DNA for the CDR3 is TGTGCCAGTAGATCCGGGACGGGCAGCTCCTACGAGCAGTACTTC.

This clonotype was picked up a small number of times. The genes are TRBV6-2 or TRBV6-3 and TRBJ2-7; tentatively, D is TRBD2 (6 bases). V was cut by 2 bases and J by 0 bases, with 20 bases left in between. Germline V gives CDR1 MNHEY, CDR2 SVGEGT. There are 18 residues in the CDR3. CDR3 sequence: CASSYPGSGTASSYEQYF. CDR3 DNA sequence: TGTGCCAGCAGTTACCCAGGATCCGGGACTGCAAGCTCCTACGAGCAGTACTTC.

The CDR3 sequence: CASSLGAVGANVLTF. In nucleotides, the CDR3 is TGTGCCAGCAGTTTGGGGGCTGTCGGGGCCAACGTCCTGACTTTC. The genes are TRBV12-3 or TRBV12-4 and TRBJ2-6, with D perhaps TRBD1 (6 bases). V was trimmed by 3 bases and J by 4 bases, leaving 10 bases between them. The CDR3 runs 15 residues.